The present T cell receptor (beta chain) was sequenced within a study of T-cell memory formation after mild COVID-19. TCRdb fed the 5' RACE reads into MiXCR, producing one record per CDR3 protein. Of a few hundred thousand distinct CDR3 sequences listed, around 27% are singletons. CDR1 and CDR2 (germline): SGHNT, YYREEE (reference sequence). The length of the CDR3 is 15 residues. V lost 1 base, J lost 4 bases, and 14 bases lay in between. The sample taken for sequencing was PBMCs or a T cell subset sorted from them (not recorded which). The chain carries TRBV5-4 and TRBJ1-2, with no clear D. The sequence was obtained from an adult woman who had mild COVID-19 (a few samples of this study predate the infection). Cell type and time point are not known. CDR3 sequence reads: CASSLSAAPIYGYTF. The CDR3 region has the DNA TGTGCCAGCAGCTTGTCAGCAGCGCCGATCTATGGCTACACCTTC.